The subject of this entry is one TCR beta chain. Its antigen is still unknown. Generated by immunoSEQ multiplex PCR, the TCRdb table keeps only in-frame clones and is missing some. The sample records about 40,000 clones, more than 70% being singletons. V lost 2 bases to trimming and J lost 0 bases, with 17 bases between them. The germline CDR1 and CDR2 sequences are SGHRS and YFSETQ. CDR3 length equals 18 residues. This sample is drawn from a study of radiotherapy plus CTLA-4 blockade in lung cancer. Study outcomes and limitations: TCR clones originating in tumors grew in number in blood after radiotherapy plus ipilimumab.

This clonotype was sampled from a human donor with non-small cell lung cancer that progressed on radiotherapy plus ipilimumab. Sequencing was performed on peripheral blood, taken from a patient treated with radiotherapy plus ipilimumab. The chain joins TRBV5-1 to TRBJ2-2, with D possibly TRBD2 on 6 matching bases. DNA for the CDR3: TGCGCCAGCAGCTTACTTCCCAGCGGGCCCGCGAACACCGGGGAGCTGTTTTTT. This gives the protein CASSLLPSGPANTGELFF. The entire variable domain, with the rest obtained from reference TRBV5-1 and TRBJ2-2, is as follows: KAGVTQTPRYLIKTRGQQVTLSCSPISGHRSVSWYQQTPGQGLQFLFEYFSETQRNKGNFPGRFSGRQFSNSRSEMNVSTLELGDSALYLCASSLLPSGPANTGELFFGEGSRLTVL.